Below are 28 T cell receptor beta chains sequenced from a single sample in a study of blood T cells in healthy people across ages. A second PCR, run for about 6 to 11 cycles, used a sample-barcoded 5' primer plus a J-beta primer mix. In TCRdb, the 5' RACE reads were re-called with MiXCR into one record per CDR3 protein. Among under 1,100,000 distinct CDR3 sequences listed, approximately 26% were seen once. These data also formed part of another study, on T cells of mothers and their children.

Specimen: blood. These receptors all come from a girl aged 2 to 9 in good health.

The chain uses TRBV7-8 and TRBJ1-2, with D tentatively TRBD1 (5 bases). The CDR3 sequence is 14 residues long. V gave up 1 base and J gave up 7 bases, with 13 bases separating them. Germline CDR1 SGHVS, CDR2 FQNEAQ. The CDR3 bases are TGTGCCAGCAGCTTAGTTGGGGGAATTACTGGCTACACCTTC. It translates to CASSLVGGITGYTF.

In its sample, this clonotype was seen a few times. J is TRBJ1-1 and V is TRBV14; D perhaps matches TRBD1 (5 bases). Trimming removed 1 base from V and 3 bases from J, with 15 bases in between. Germline loops: CDR1 SGHDN, CDR2 FVKESK. The CDR3 runs to 16 residues. The CDR3 sequence is CASSQGGAGADTEAFF. The CDR3 DNA sequence: TGTGCCAGCAGCCAAGGAGGGGCGGGTGCGGACACTGAAGCTTTCTTT.

The rearrangement links TRBV7-8 to TRBJ1-5, with TRBD1 identical over 7 bases. V trimming: 5 bases; J trimming: 7 bases; junction bases outside the gene matches: 11. The CDR3 has 15 residues. Germline assignment: CDR1 SGHVS and CDR2 FQNEAQ. The CDR3 loop is CASSTDRMVRQPQHF. Written as DNA, the CDR3 is TGTGCCAGCAGCACGGACAGGATGGTGCGACAGCCCCAGCATTTT.

The chain carries TRBV6-2 or TRBV6-3 and TRBJ1-2, with 7 bases that match TRBD1. The CDR3 has 13 residues. Germline CDR1 is MNHEY and CDR2 is SVGEGT. V lost 6 bases and J lost 4; bases outside the gene matches: 5. The CDR3 DNA sequence: TGTGCCAGCAGAAACGACAGGGTCTATGGCTACACCTTC. Amino acids: CASRNDRVYGYTF.

This chain joins TRBV29-1 and TRBJ1-1; D is undetermined. Germline V gene data show CDR1 as SQVTM and CDR2 as ANQGSEA. The CDR3 spans 14 residues. Trimming took 4 bases from V and 1 from J, leaving 13 bases between them. DNA of the CDR3: TGCAGCGTTGTACCGCGCCATAGGAACACTGAAGCTTTCTTT. It translates to CSVVPRHRNTEAFF.

The table lists this clonotype with a few counts. Written as DNA, the CDR3 is TGTGCCAGCAGCTCCCCTAAACTTATACCTAACACTGAAGCTTTCTTT. Translated, it gives CASSSPKLIPNTEAFF. The chain has TRBV7-9 and TRBJ1-1; D remains unclear. CDR1 SEHNR and CDR2 FQNEAQ come from the germline V gene (reference sequence). Trimming stripped 4 bases from V and 2 bases from J, with 17 bases between. The CDR3 consists of 16 residues.

This clonotype has only a few counts. The chain links TRBV12-5 to TRBJ2-3, with D uncertain. The V end lost 4 bases, the J end lost 6 bases, and 11 bases lay between the germline ends. The length of the CDR3 is 13 residues. From germline, CDR1 is LGHNT and CDR2 FRNRAP. The CDR3 bases are TGTGCTAGTGGTTCCCACCTTCGGGATACGCAGTATTTT. Translating it yields CASGSHLRDTQYF.

The chain uses TRBV3-1 and TRBJ2-3, with D possibly matching TRBD1 (6 bases). The CDR3 covers 15 residues. Trimming took 2 bases from V and 0 from J, leaving 9 bases between them. Germline V gene data show CDR1 as LGHDT and CDR2 as YNNKEL (reference sequence). The CDR3 DNA follows: TGTGCCAGCAGCCAATTCGACAGGAGCACAGATACGCAGTATTTT. Protein: CASSQFDRSTDTQYF.

The rearrangement joins TRBV6-6 to TRBJ2-5; 16 bases align to TRBD2. The V gene end was trimmed by 6 bases and the J gene end by 5 bases; junction bases not matched to a gene: 6. The germline CDR1 and CDR2 sequences are MNHNY and SVGAGI (reference sequence). The CDR3 runs to 16 residues. CDR3 residues: CASRGLAGGLGETQYF. DNA of the CDR3: TGTGCCAGCAGGGGACTAGCGGGAGGGCTAGGGGAGACCCAGTACTTC.

The chain carries TRBV5-1 and TRBJ2-6; D uncertain. From germline, CDR1 is SGHRS and CDR2 YFSETQ. The CDR3 has 15 residues. V shed 5 bases and J shed 0 bases, with 9 bases lying between them. This chain's CDR3 is CASSFQSSGANVLTF. The CDR3 DNA follows: TGCGCCAGCAGTTTCCAGAGCTCTGGGGCCAACGTCCTGACTTTC. The full variable domain, rest sourced from reference TRBV5-1 and TRBJ2-6, is KAGVTQTPRYLIKTRGQQVTLSCSPISGHRSVSWYQQTPGQGLQFLFEYFSETQRNKGNFPGRFSGRQFSNSRSEMNVSTLELGDSALYLCASSFQSSGANVLTFGAGSRLTVL.

This chain joins TRBV28 and TRBJ2-3; TRBD2 aligns across 9 bases. V shed 6 bases, J shed 14 bases, and the junction held 6 bases outside the gene matches. CDR1 MDHEN and CDR2 SYDVKM come from the germline V gene. This CDR3 has 11 amino acids. The DNA for the CDR3 is TGTGCCAGCAGCCTAGCGGGGCCCAGGTATTTT. The encoded protein is CASSLAGPRYF.

This sequence joins TRBV5-1 and TRBJ1-3; D remains ambiguous. The germline V gene encodes CDR1 SGHRS and CDR2 YFSETQ. The CDR3 extends over 16 amino acids. The V and J ends lost 3 bases and 0 bases respectively, with 13 bases between them. CDR3 residues: CASSWHTSNSGNTIYF. DNA for the CDR3: TGCGCCAGCAGCTGGCACACCTCAAACTCTGGAAACACCATATATTTT.

J is TRBJ1-5 and V is TRBV7-2, with D uncertain. Germline V CDR1 and CDR2: SGHTA, FQGNSA. This CDR3 has 14 amino acids. CDR3 residues: CASGLEGSNQPQHF. CDR3 nucleotides: TGTGCAAGCGGCCTCGAGGGTTCAAATCAGCCCCAGCATTTT.

The V gene is TRBV7-2, the J gene TRBJ2-4; no definite D call. V was shortened by 1 base and J by 0 bases, with 7 bases between the two germline ends. From germline, CDR1 is SGHTA and CDR2 FQGNSA. This CDR3 spans 15 amino acids. CDR3 protein: CASSLEGTAKNIQYF. Here the CDR3 DNA reads TGTGCCAGCAGCTTAGAAGGCACAGCCAAAAACATTCAGTACTTC.

This clonotype was seen only a few times. J is TRBJ2-5 and V is TRBV7-9, with D tentatively TRBD2 (5 bases). The germline V gene has CDR1 SEHNR and CDR2 FQNEAQ (reference sequence). This CDR3 region has 13 residues. Trimming took 1 base from V and 7 from J, leaving 10 bases between them. Here the CDR3 DNA reads TGTGCCAGCAGCTTAGTCGCAGAGGGGACCCAGTACTTC. Its translation: CASSLVAEGTQYF.

The chain recombines TRBV28 with TRBJ2-1; the D is unclear. The J call may be incorrect, as the DNA end agrees better with TRBJ2-7. In germline, CDR1 is MDHEN, CDR2 SYDVKM. This CDR3 spans 14 amino acids. CDR3: CASSLSLRSYEQYF. In nucleotides, the CDR3 is TGTGCCAGCAGTTTAAGCCTCCGTTCCTACGAGCAGTACTTC.

This clonotype has a handful of counts. This chain joins TRBV7-8 and TRBJ2-7; possible D gene TRBD1, 6 bases. V lost 4 bases, J lost 5 bases, and 12 bases lay in between. Per germline, CDR1 SGHVS and CDR2 FQNEAQ. The CDR3 has 13 residues. The CDR3: CASSSGQPNEQYF. In nucleotides, the CDR3 is TGTGCCAGCAGCTCTGGACAGCCCAACGAGCAGTACTTC.

This chain uses TRBV29-1 with TRBJ2-1; D is uncertain. V was shortened by 8 bases and J by 0 bases, with 11 bases between the two germline ends. CDR3 size: 13 residues. Germline V CDR1 and CDR2: SQVTM, ANQGSEA. The CDR3 region has the DNA TGCAGCCAATCCCAAGACTCCTACAATGAGCAGTTCTTC. This sequence encodes CSQSQDSYNEQFF.

The rearrangement uses TRBV4-1 and TRBJ1-2, with TRBD1 as a possible D gene (5 bases). The CDR3 sequence is 16 residues long. The V gene lost 0 bases and the J gene lost 4 bases, with 15 bases spanning the gap. Germline V gene lookup returns CDR1 MGHRA and CDR2 YSYEKL. The CDR3 DNA reads as TGCGCCAGCAGCCAAGAAGGGGCCGCTAACCCCTATGGCTACACCTTC. Translated, it gives CASSQEGAANPYGYTF.

This chain uses TRBV12-3 or TRBV12-4 with TRBJ1-3, with D possibly TRBD1 on 6 matching bases. This CDR3 is built from 12 residues. V shed 3 bases and J shed 15 bases, with 15 bases lying between them. DNA of the CDR3: TGTGCCAGCAGTTTTGGGCCGGGACACCGATATTTT. The encoded protein is CASSFGPGHRYF.

This sequence joins TRBV20-1 and TRBJ2-5, with D tentatively TRBD1 or TRBD2 (5 bases each). The J call may be mistaken, given a closer DNA end match to TRBJ2-7. The CDR3 sequence is 13 residues long. The V gene's germline CDR1 is DFQATT and CDR2 SNEGSKA (reference sequence). Here the CDR3 DNA reads TGCAGTGTAAATGGTGGGGGAGCCTACGAGCAGTACTTC. As protein: CSVNGGGAYEQYF.

As to this clonotype: This is likely a read error, given that the CDR3 carries no conserved phenylalanine or tryptophan at its end. The chain joins TRBV12-3 or TRBV12-4 to TRBJ2-3; D may be TRBD1 or TRBD2 (5 bases each). The CDR3 consists of 15 residues. V was trimmed by 4 bases and J by 2 bases, leaving 13 bases between them. The CDR3 region has the DNA TGTGCCAGCAGTTCCTGGGACGGAGCCACAGATACGCAGTATTCT. Translation: CASSSWDGATDTQYS.

The V call is TRBV29-1, the J call TRBJ2-1, with D perhaps matching TRBD1 (5 bases). The V end was cut by 1 base, the J end by 0 bases, with 10 bases between. The CDR3 loop spans 15 amino acids. Germline CDR1 is SQVTM and CDR2 is ANQGSEA. The CDR3 DNA sequence: TGCAGCGTTGAAGGAACAGGATACTCCTACAATGAGCAGTTCTTC. This encodes CSVEGTGYSYNEQFF.

The CDR3 DNA is TGTGCCAGCAGCTTAGTTCCAGGGATGTACACTGAAGCTTTCTTT. Amino acid sequence: CASSLVPGMYTEAFF. The chain carries TRBV7-8 and TRBJ1-1, with a possible D match to TRBD1 (5 bases). Germline assignment: CDR1 SGHVS and CDR2 FQNEAQ. The CDR3 runs 15 residues. V lost 1 base to trimming and J lost 3 bases, with 12 bases between them.

This clonotype occurred a few times. The CDR3 DNA follows: TGCAGCGTTGAAGACACAGTTACAACCAAAAACATTCAGTACTTC. It encodes CSVEDTVTTKNIQYF. This chain connects TRBV29-1 to TRBJ2-4; D is unclear. V lost 0 bases to trimming and J lost 2 bases, with 11 bases between them. Germline V lookup: CDR1 SQVTM, CDR2 ANQGSEA. The CDR3 contains 15 residues.

This clonotype was counted ten times or more. The chain carries TRBV9 and TRBJ2-1, with D possibly TRBD2 on 6 matching bases. The CDR3 is 12 amino acids. V was shortened by 3 bases and J by 5 bases, with 6 bases between the two germline ends. Germline CDR1 reads SGDLS; CDR2 reads YYNGEE. The CDR3 DNA reads TGTGCCAGCAGCGGGAGGGACAATGAGCAGTTCTTC. It is translated as CASSGRDNEQFF.

This clonotype showed up many times. The chain joins TRBV2 to TRBJ1-1; D is undetermined. Germline V lookup: CDR1 SNHLY, CDR2 FYNNEI. The V gene lost 2 bases and the J gene lost 5 bases, with 6 bases spanning the gap. The CDR3 loop spans 12 amino acids. The CDR3 sequence: CASSEWGTEAFF. CDR3 DNA: TGTGCCAGCAGTGAATGGGGTACTGAAGCTTTCTTT.

The chain is built from TRBV29-1 and TRBJ2-7; D unclear. The V end lost 3 bases, the J end lost 3 bases, and 15 bases lay between the germline ends. The CDR3 covers 14 residues. The germline CDR1 and CDR2 sequences are SQVTM and ANQGSEA. Written as DNA, the CDR3 is TGCAGCGTTGAGACTCCCTCCAACCTCTACGAGCAGTACTTC. It encodes CSVETPSNLYEQYF.